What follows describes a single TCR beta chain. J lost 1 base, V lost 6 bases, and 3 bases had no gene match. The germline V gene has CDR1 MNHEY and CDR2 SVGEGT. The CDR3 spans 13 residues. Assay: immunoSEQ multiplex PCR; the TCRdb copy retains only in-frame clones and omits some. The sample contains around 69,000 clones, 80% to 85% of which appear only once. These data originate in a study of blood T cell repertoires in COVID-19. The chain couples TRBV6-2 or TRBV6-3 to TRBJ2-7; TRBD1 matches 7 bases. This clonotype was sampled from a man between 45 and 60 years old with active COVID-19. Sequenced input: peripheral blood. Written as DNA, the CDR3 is TGTGCCAGCAGCAGACAGGGATCCTACGAGCAGTACTTC. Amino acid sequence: CASSRQGSYEQYF.